A selection of T cell receptor beta chains follows, all from one sample in a study of response to subunit inactivated influenza vaccine. TCRdb re-analysed the RT-PCR reads in MiXCR, keeping a single row per CDR3 protein. The table includes approximately 530,000 distinct CDR3 sequences, about 7.2% detected once. Sequences were derived from PBMCs from blood, sampled around 25 months after vaccination. These receptors were collected from a man between 50 and 69 years old who received an inactivated influenza vaccine. Each CDR3 is given with its conserved first and last residue. Fields, in order: CDR3 protein, CDR3 DNA, V gene, D gene, clone size, J gene. D genes are given only for firm matches. Size is stated for part of the rows, as once, few or many counts, or as a class when the clone is expanded.

CDR3: CASSHHDRNEQFF
DNA: TGTGCCAGCAGCCACCACGACAGGAATGAGCAGTTCTTC
V: TRBV3-1
D: -
size: many
J: TRBJ2-1

CDR3: CASSEARWETQYF
DNA: TGTGCCAGCAGTGAGGCCCGGTGGGAGACCCAGTACTTC
V: TRBV2
D: -
size: -
J: TRBJ2-5

CDR3: CASSVRQSSSYNEQFF
DNA: TGTGCCAGCAGCGTTAGACAGTCGAGCTCCTACAATGAGCAGTTCTTC
V: TRBV7-9
D: -
size: few
J: TRBJ2-1

CDR3: CATSVQGGTDTQYF
DNA: TGTGCCACCAGTGTCCAGGGTGGCACAGATACGCAGTATTTT
V: TRBV24-1
D: -
size: -
J: TRBJ2-3

CDR3: CSATDQAANTGELFF
DNA: TGCAGTGCTACTGATCAGGCAGCGAACACCGGGGAGCTGTTTTTT
V: TRBV20-1
D: -
size: -
J: TRBJ2-2

CDR3: CAISESSPGANVLTF
DNA: TGTGCCATCAGTGAGTCCAGTCCTGGGGCCAACGTCCTGACTTTC
V: TRBV10-3
D: -
size: -
J: TRBJ2-6

CDR3: CASSQVGALNEQFF
DNA: TGTGCCAGCAGCCAAGTGGGGGCACTCAATGAGCAGTTCTTC
V: TRBV14
D: -
size: few
J: TRBJ2-1

CDR3: CASSPRASGTDTQYF
DNA: TGTGCCAGCAGCCCCCGGGCTAGCGGCACAGATACGCAGTATTTT
V: TRBV11-2
D: -
size: many
J: TRBJ2-3

CDR3: CSAVPGGRADTQYF
DNA: TGCAGCGCCGTCCCAGGGGGGCGTGCAGATACGCAGTATTTT
V: TRBV29-1
D: -
size: few
J: TRBJ2-3

CDR3: CSAYLAGGVRLETQYF
DNA: TGCAGTGCTTACTTAGCGGGAGGGGTGCGGTTAGAGACCCAGTACTTC
V: TRBV20-1
D: TRBD2
size: few
J: TRBJ2-5

CDR3: CSAKRAGGYNEQFF
DNA: TGCAGTGCTAAGCGGGCGGGGGGCTACAATGAGCAGTTCTTC
V: TRBV20-1
D: TRBD2
size: few
J: TRBJ2-1

CDR3: CASRLRDRVDYGYTF
DNA: TGTGCCAGCAGGCTACGCGACAGGGTAGACTATGGCTACACCTTC
V: TRBV6-2/TRBV6-3
D: TRBD1
size: few
J: TRBJ1-2

CDR3: CASSHVHEQFF
DNA: TGTGCCAGCAGCCATGTCCATGAGCAGTTCTTC
V: TRBV14
D: -
size: many
J: TRBJ2-1

CDR3: CASSQDYKAEQFF
DNA: TGCGCCAGCAGCCAAGATTATAAGGCTGAGCAGTTCTTC
V: TRBV4-3
D: -
size: -
J: TRBJ2-1

CDR3: CAISKFSTQGANSPLHF
DNA: TGTGCCATCAGTAAATTCTCAACTCAGGGGGCTAATTCACCCCTCCACTTT
V: TRBV10-3
D: TRBD1
size: -
J: TRBJ1-6

CDR3: CASNGQTSPLHF
DNA: TGTGCCAGCAACGGACAGACTTCACCCCTCCACTTT
V: TRBV6-1
D: -
size: -
J: TRBJ1-6

CDR3: CASSQALAGRYLYNEQFF
DNA: TGCGCCAGCAGCCAAGCGCTAGCGGGAAGGTACTTGTACAATGAGCAGTTCTTC
V: TRBV4-3
D: TRBD2
size: few
J: TRBJ2-1

CDR3: CASSYPTPFGELFF
DNA: TGTGCCAGCAGTTACCCGACACCCTTCGGGGAGCTGTTTTTT
V: TRBV6-5
D: -
size: -
J: TRBJ2-2

CDR3: CASSTRSTIGTSGNTIYF
DNA: TGTGCCAGCAGCACGCGGAGCACAATCGGGACCTCTGGAAACACCATATATTTT
V: TRBV4-2
D: -
size: few
J: TRBJ1-3

CDR3: CASSPRIAGVSEQYF
DNA: TGTGCCAGCAGCCCCCGGATAGCGGGAGTTTCCGAGCAGTACTTC
V: TRBV13
D: TRBD2
size: many
J: TRBJ2-7

CDR3: CASSQGYPPARDF
DNA: TGTGCCAGCAGCCAAGGATATCCTCCTGCGAGGGATTTT
V: TRBV3-1
D: -
size: many
J: TRBJ1-3

CDR3: CASSKAGTGGFEQYF
DNA: TGTGCCAGCAGCAAAGCCGGGACAGGGGGTTTCGAGCAGTACTTC
V: TRBV7-2
D: TRBD1
size: -
J: TRBJ2-7

CDR3: CASSYSTGDTQYF
DNA: TGTGCCAGCAGTTACTCGACAGGGGATACGCAGTATTTT
V: TRBV6-6
D: TRBD1
size: -
J: TRBJ2-3

CDR3: CASSLTGSETQYF
DNA: TGCGCCAGCAGCTTGACAGGGTCCGAGACCCAGTACTTC
V: TRBV5-1
D: -
size: many
J: TRBJ2-5

CDR3: CASRNRVTGELFF
DNA: TGTGCCAGCAGAAACAGGGTAACAGGGGAGCTGTTTTTT
V: TRBV6-1
D: -
size: -
J: TRBJ2-2

CDR3: CATSRELQGGETQYF
DNA: TGTGCCACCAGCAGAGAGCTTCAGGGGGGAGAGACCCAGTACTTC
V: TRBV15
D: -
size: -
J: TRBJ2-5

CDR3: CASSELRYSIYEQYF
DNA: TGTGCCAGCAGTGAATTGCGGTACAGTATCTACGAGCAGTACTTC
V: TRBV6-1
D: -
size: -
J: TRBJ2-7

CDR3: CSARDLREAYNEQFF
DNA: TGCAGTGCTAGAGATTTGAGGGAAGCCTACAATGAGCAGTTCTTC
V: TRBV20-1
D: -
size: few
J: TRBJ2-1

CDR3: CASSWGGLYEQYF
DNA: TGTGCCAGCAGCTGGGGGGGGCTCTACGAGCAGTACTTC
V: TRBV7-2
D: -
size: few
J: TRBJ2-7

CDR3: CSSRLPGLARTDTQYF
DNA: TGCAGTAGCAGACTTCCGGGACTAGCACGGACAGATACGCAGTATTTT
V: TRBV20-1
D: TRBD2
size: many
J: TRBJ2-3

CDR3: CASSLVWAGASGYTF
DNA: TGTGCCAGCAGCTTAGTTTGGGCAGGAGCAAGTGGCTACACCTTC
V: TRBV7-2
D: -
size: -
J: TRBJ1-2

CDR3: CSARDYVSNTGELFF
DNA: TGCAGTGCTAGGGACTACGTATCGAACACCGGGGAGCTGTTTTTT
V: TRBV20-1
D: -
size: -
J: TRBJ2-2

CDR3: CASGYPGADNEQFF
DNA: TGTGCCAGCGGATATCCCGGGGCCGACAATGAGCAGTTCTTC
V: TRBV12-3/TRBV12-4
D: -
size: few
J: TRBJ2-1

CDR3: CASSLVAGQGTSYEQYF
DNA: TGTGCCAGCAGCTTAGTTGCCGGACAGGGAACATCCTACGAGCAGTACTTC
V: TRBV11-2
D: TRBD1
size: many
J: TRBJ2-7

CDR3: CASSQLRGTYEQYF
DNA: TGCGCCAGCAGCCAGCTCCGGGGAACCTACGAGCAGTACTTC
V: TRBV4-1
D: -
size: many
J: TRBJ2-7

CDR3: CASSQTDRGYRNEQFF
DNA: TGCGCCAGCAGCCAGACGGACAGGGGCTATCGGAATGAGCAGTTCTTC
V: TRBV4-1
D: TRBD1
size: -
J: TRBJ2-1

CDR3: CASSPSDGDYEQYF
DNA: TGTGCCAGCAGTCCCTCGGACGGAGACTACGAGCAGTACTTC
V: TRBV12-3/TRBV12-4
D: -
size: few
J: TRBJ2-7

CDR3: CASRLGPGQGFYGYTF
DNA: TGTGCCAGCAGGCTTGGACCGGGACAGGGTTTCTATGGCTACACCTTC
V: TRBV12-3/TRBV12-4
D: TRBD1
size: many
J: TRBJ1-2

CDR3: CSAIQVADTQYF
DNA: TGCAGTGCTATTCAGGTGGCAGATACGCAGTATTTT
V: TRBV20-1
D: -
size: few
J: TRBJ2-3

CDR3: CASSQLGQGTLNYEQYF
DNA: TGCGCCAGCAGCCAACTGGGACAGGGGACCTTAAACTACGAGCAGTACTTC
V: TRBV5-1
D: TRBD1
size: many
J: TRBJ2-7

CDR3: CASSFLPPGQGAMTTYEQYF
DNA: TGTGCCAGCAGTTTCCTCCCTCCGGGACAGGGGGCCATGACTACCTACGAGCAGTACTTC
V: TRBV28
D: TRBD1
size: -
J: TRBJ2-7

CDR3: CASSPLVGIHYNEQFF
DNA: TGTGCCAGCAGCCCACTTGTTGGGATACACTACAATGAGCAGTTCTTC
V: TRBV7-3
D: -
size: many
J: TRBJ2-1

CDR3: CSAPASGSLETQYF
DNA: TGCAGTGCACCTGCTAGCGGGAGCTTGGAGACCCAGTACTTC
V: TRBV20-1
D: TRBD2
size: many
J: TRBJ2-5

CDR3: CSATPRHLWGIAQHF
DNA: TGCAGTGCTACTCCTCGACACCTGTGGGGGATCGCCCAGCATTTT
V: TRBV20-1
D: -
size: few
J: TRBJ1-5

CDR3: CATSRGGRSYEQYF
DNA: TGTGCCACCAGCAGAGGCGGGCGGTCCTACGAGCAGTACTTC
V: TRBV15
D: -
size: few
J: TRBJ2-7

CDR3: CASSLLSPGGQETQYF
DNA: TGTGCCAGCAGCCTCCTTTCTCCCGGTGGGCAAGAGACCCAGTACTTC
V: TRBV11-2
D: -
size: few
J: TRBJ2-5

CDR3: CASSVEGRGSYQETQYF
DNA: TGTGCCAGCAGCGTAGAGGGTCGGGGCTCGTACCAAGAGACCCAGTACTTC
V: TRBV9
D: -
size: -
J: TRBJ2-5

CDR3: CASSRDRVRAFF
DNA: TGTGCCAGCAGTCGCGACAGGGTAAGAGCTTTCTTT
V: TRBV6-5
D: TRBD1
size: -
J: TRBJ1-1

CDR3: CASRTGTKVGELFF
DNA: TGCGCCAGCAGGACCGGGACTAAAGTCGGGGAGCTGTTTTTT
V: TRBV5-1
D: TRBD2
size: few
J: TRBJ2-2

CDR3: CASRPGLAATGTQYF
DNA: TGTGCCAGCAGACCGGGACTAGCGGCCACGGGTACGCAGTATTTT
V: TRBV6-1
D: TRBD2
size: few
J: TRBJ2-3

CDR3: CASSTQGAYNEQFF
DNA: TGTGCCAGCAGTACACAGGGGGCCTACAATGAGCAGTTCTTC
V: TRBV12-3/TRBV12-4
D: TRBD1
size: many
J: TRBJ2-1

CDR3: CASSPIGGAEAFF
DNA: TGTGCCAGTAGCCCGATAGGGGGCGCTGAAGCTTTCTTT
V: TRBV19
D: TRBD1
size: -
J: TRBJ1-1

CDR3: CASSLLAIGAGKNIQYF
DNA: TGTGCCAGCAGTCTACTCGCCATCGGGGCGGGGAAAAACATTCAGTACTTC
V: TRBV28
D: -
size: many
J: TRBJ2-4

CDR3: CASSRTDGSYNEQFF
DNA: TGTGCCAGCAGTAGGACCGATGGCTCCTACAATGAGCAGTTCTTC
V: TRBV6-1
D: -
size: few
J: TRBJ2-1